This TCR beta chain was sequenced in a study of cytomegalovirus exposure and HLA in healthy donors. Study-wide findings and caveats: The classifier reportedly diagnosed cytomegalovirus status with high specificity and sensitivity.

Germline CDR1 reads SGHNT; CDR2 reads YENEEA. Trimming took off 4 bases at V and 5 bases at J, with 10 bases between the two ends. The CDR3 extends over 13 amino acids. This clone was observed a few times. Its antigen remains unknown. This PCR relied on a set of 60 Vbeta primers and 13 Jbeta primers. TCRdb's copy holds only in-frame clones and misses some; the assay was immunoSEQ multiplex PCR. The repertoire holds more than 90,000 clones, about 76% seen once, with less than 9% in the top ten. The rearrangement uses TRBV11-3 and TRBJ2-3; maybe TRBD2 (6 bases). The TCR sequence derives from a man aged 35 to 55 in good health and CMV-seropositive. The sample consisted of PBMCs. CDR3 nucleotides: TGTGCCAGCAGCTCGGAGGAGGGAGATACGCAGTATTTT. This codes for CASSSEEGDTQYF.